This entry lists 18 T cell receptor beta chains sequenced from one sample in a study of control samples from healthy donors and cancer patients. Here immunoSEQ multiplex PCR was the method, and the copy in TCRdb shows in-frame clones only, minus some. The data contain 150,000 or so clones, about 90% of them singletons. Specimen: blood. The receptors here all came from a woman aged 50 to 65 in good health.

This chain joins TRBV5-1 and TRBJ1-3, with D unclear. Germline CDR1 is SGHRS and CDR2 is YFSETQ. Trimming cost V 4 bases and J 2 bases, with 16 bases left between them. The CDR3 covers 16 residues. The CDR3 DNA sequence: TGCGCCAGCAGCCCCCTGTGGGCCGTGGCTGGAAACACCATATATTTT. Protein product: CASSPLWAVAGNTIYF. Variable domain in full (rest from reference TRBV5-1 and TRBJ1-3): KAGVTQTPRYLIKTRGQQVTLSCSPISGHRSVSWYQQTPGQGLQFLFEYFSETQRNKGNFPGRFSGRQFSNSRSEMNVSTLELGDSALYLCASSPLWAVAGNTIYFGEGSWLTVV.

The CDR3 DNA reads TGTGCCAGCAGTCTAATGACCGGGACAGCGAATACGCAGTATTTT. It specifies CASSLMTGTANTQYF. V is TRBV28 and J is TRBJ2-3; TRBD1 matches at 7 bases. V shed 5 bases, J shed 7 bases, and the junction held 12 bases outside the gene matches. CDR1 MDHEN and CDR2 SYDVKM come from the germline V gene. The CDR3 is 15 residues long.

A single count supports this clone. This chain connects TRBV6-5 to TRBJ1-5, with TRBD1 identical over 8 bases. The CDR3 extends over 15 amino acids. CDR1 is MNHEY and CDR2 is SVGAGI in the germline V gene. Trimming removed 5 bases from V and 8 bases from J; junction bases left unmatched: 11. CDR3 nucleotides: TGTGCCAGCAGTAAGGGACAGGAACGGTCAAAGCCCCAGCATTTT. Residues: CASSKGQERSKPQHF.

The chain is built from TRBV6-6 and TRBJ1-5; D unresolved. The germline CDR1 and CDR2 sequences are MNHNY and SVGAGI (reference sequence). V was shortened by 8 bases and J by 0 bases, with 5 bases between the two germline ends. CDR3 length: 12 residues. CDR3 DNA: TGTGCCAGCCAAAATAGCAATCAGCCCCAGCATTTT. Amino acid sequence: CASQNSNQPQHF.

The chain joins TRBV18 to TRBJ1-4; D is ambiguous. Germline CDR1 reads KGHSH; CDR2 reads LQKENI. Trimming left V 3 bases short and J 7 bases short, with 15 bases between. This CDR3 has 15 amino acids. CDR3 coding DNA: TGTGCCAGCTCACCCCTTAAGGAGTCGGGTGAAAAACTGTTTTTT. Encoded protein: CASSPLKESGEKLFF. The full variable domain, rest sourced from reference TRBV18 and TRBJ1-4, is NAGVMQNPRHLVRRRGQEARLRCSPMKGHSHVYWYRQLPEEGLKFMVYLQKENIIDESGMPKERFSAEFPKEGPSILRIQQVVRGDSAAYFCASSPLKESGEKLFFGSGTQLSVL.

Note on this clone: The same CDR3 also results from other DNA sequences found in this sample. The chain employs TRBV12-3 or TRBV12-4 and TRBJ2-7; D is undetermined. The CDR3 extends over 13 amino acids. The V gene lost 1 base and the J gene lost 2 bases, with 6 bases spanning the gap. The CDR3: CASSLVTAYEQYF. The CDR3 region has the DNA TGTGCCAGCAGTTTAGTTACAGCCTACGAGCAGTACTTC.

The chain is built from TRBV7-8 and TRBJ2-3; no firm D call. The CDR3 runs to 14 residues. The ends were cut back, 0 bases at V and 6 bases at J, with 10 bases in the middle. Germline lookup yields CDR1 SGHVS and CDR2 FQNEAQ. The chain's CDR3 is CASSLAGVVDTQYF. The CDR3 nucleotides are TGTGCCAGCAGCTTAGCGGGTGTGGTGGATACGCAGTATTTT.

As concerns this clone: The sample holds other DNA sequences that translate to the same CDR3. The chain is built from TRBV18 and TRBJ1-1; D ambiguous. Germline values: CDR1 KGHSH, CDR2 LQKENI. The CDR3 has 13 residues. V gave up 3 bases and J gave up 3 bases, with 8 bases separating them. The CDR3 region has the DNA TGTGCCAGCTCACCCGGCCAGGACACTGAAGCTTTCTTT. This sequence encodes CASSPGQDTEAFF.

V gene TRBV3-1 (or the pseudogene TRBV3-2) combines with J gene TRBJ1-1; no clear D. Germline values: CDR1 LGHDT, CDR2 YNNKEL (reference sequence). V gave up 2 bases and J gave up 2 bases, with 9 bases separating them. CDR3 length: 14 residues. The CDR3 here is CASSQRLINTEAFF. The CDR3 DNA is TGTGCCAGCAGCCAAAGGCTCATTAACACTGAAGCTTTCTTT.

This chain uses TRBV9 with TRBJ1-2, with D possibly TRBD1 on 5 matching bases. The CDR3 covers 14 residues. V was trimmed by 4 bases and J by 4 bases, leaving 14 bases between them. Germline lookup yields CDR1 SGDLS and CDR2 YYNGEE. The CDR3 DNA is TGTGCCAGCAGCTCCCATCGCGACAGCTATGGCTACACCTTC. As protein: CASSSHRDSYGYTF.

The chain carries TRBV28 and TRBJ1-5; TRBD1 agrees at 7 bases. This CDR3 is 14 amino acids long. Germline CDR1 reads MDHEN; CDR2 reads SYDVKM. Unmatched junction bases numbered 4, after V lost 2 bases and J lost 6 bases. This chain's CDR3 is CASSLERQGQPQHF. As DNA, the CDR3 is TGTGCCAGCAGTTTAGAAAGACAGGGTCAGCCCCAGCATTTT.

The chain is built from TRBV24-1 and TRBJ2-3; D uncertain. The V and J ends lost 9 bases and 1 base respectively, with 10 bases between them. Germline CDR1 reads KGHDR; CDR2 reads SFDVKD. The CDR3 loop spans 13 amino acids. CDR3 sequence reads: CATRASGTDTQYF. As DNA, the CDR3 is TGTGCCACCCGGGCGTCGGGCACAGATACGCAGTATTTT.

The chain carries TRBV25-1 and TRBJ1-4; 8 positions match TRBD1. The CDR3 covers 18 residues. The germline gives CDR1 MGHDK, CDR2 SYGVNS. With 2 bases clipped from V and 10 bases from J, the junction kept 18 bases outside the gene matches. The CDR3 nucleotides read TGTGCCAGCAGTGAACCCTCCCGGACAGGGCTTGGTTTGGGAAAACTGTTTTTT. This translates into CASSEPSRTGLGLGKLFF.

The chain couples TRBV6-1 to TRBJ2-6; D call uncertain. V lost 2 bases and J lost 4, with 6 bases in between. This CDR3 contains 14 residues. Germline V gives CDR1 MNHNS, CDR2 SASEGT. The CDR3 region has the DNA TGTGCCAGCAGTGAATCATCCGGGGCCAACGTCCTGACTTTC. Its translation: CASSESSGANVLTF.

The genes are TRBV27 and TRBJ1-1, with D possibly being TRBD1 (5 bases). The CDR3 sequence is 13 residues long. The germline V gene encodes CDR1 MNHEY and CDR2 SMNVEV (reference sequence). With 4 bases removed from V and 3 bases from J, the gap between germline ends came to 9 bases. CDR3 nucleotides: TGTGCCAGCAGTTCCAGGGTTGACACTGAAGCTTTCTTT. Translated, it gives CASSSRVDTEAFF.

The chain employs TRBV3-1 (or the pseudogene TRBV3-2) and TRBJ1-5; D may be TRBD1 (6 bases). V gave up 1 base and J gave up 7 bases, with 11 bases separating them. Germline V gives CDR1 LGHDT, CDR2 YNNKEL (reference sequence). The CDR3 totals 14 residues. This CDR3 is CASSQGQVGQPQHF. The CDR3 coding sequence is TGTGCCAGCAGCCAAGGACAGGTTGGACAGCCCCAGCATTTT.

This clone appeared once. The chain uses TRBV12-3 or TRBV12-4 and TRBJ1-2, with D possibly TRBD1 on 6 matching bases. The length of the CDR3 is 13 residues. Trimming removed 5 bases from V and 7 bases from J, with 14 bases in between. CDR3 sequence: CASSQQGRSGYTF. CDR3 bases: TGTGCCAGCAGTCAACAGGGTAGGTCTGGCTACACCTTC.

The rearrangement links TRBV3-1 (or the pseudogene TRBV3-2) to TRBJ1-1; possibly TRBD1 for D (6 bases). V was shortened by 1 base and J by 8 bases, with 17 bases between the two germline ends. Germline-derived CDR1 and CDR2 are LGHDT and YNNKEL (reference sequence). The CDR3 is made up of 15 amino acids. Here the CDR3 DNA reads TGTGCCAGCAGCCAAGTAAGTGGCCGGACAGCAGAAGCTTTCTTT. It codes for CASSQVSGRTAEAFF.